There are a few counts of the clone carrying this T cell receptor beta chain. What it recognizes is unknown. The use of a sample-barcoded 5' primer and a J-beta primer mix characterized a second PCR of 7 to 11 cycles. Via MiXCR, TCRdb re-called the 5' RACE reads, giving one row per CDR3 protein. Among roughly 700,000 distinct CDR3 sequences, just under 25% were seen once, and the ten largest hold 9.4%. This entry belongs to a study of blood T cells in healthy people across ages. Study-level findings and limits: A roughly linear fall in TCR beta diversity per million T cells was seen with increasing age. Greater diversity and more naive CD4+ cells were seen in long-lived donors than in aged donors.

Another study also made use of these data, one on T cells of mothers and their children. That source adds: Persisting microchimeric T cell clones went undetected.

The sequence derives from a boy aged 5-17 years in good health. The sample was blood.

The CDR3 DNA is TGCAGCGGAGTCGGCAGGGAGGTGACCCAGTACTTC. Translating it yields CSGVGREVTQYF. The chain recombines TRBV29-1 with TRBJ2-5, with D possibly matching TRBD2 (6 bases). This CDR3 is built from 12 residues. Germline values: CDR1 SQVTM, CDR2 ANQGSEA. V gave up 7 bases and J gave up 7 bases, with 16 bases separating them.